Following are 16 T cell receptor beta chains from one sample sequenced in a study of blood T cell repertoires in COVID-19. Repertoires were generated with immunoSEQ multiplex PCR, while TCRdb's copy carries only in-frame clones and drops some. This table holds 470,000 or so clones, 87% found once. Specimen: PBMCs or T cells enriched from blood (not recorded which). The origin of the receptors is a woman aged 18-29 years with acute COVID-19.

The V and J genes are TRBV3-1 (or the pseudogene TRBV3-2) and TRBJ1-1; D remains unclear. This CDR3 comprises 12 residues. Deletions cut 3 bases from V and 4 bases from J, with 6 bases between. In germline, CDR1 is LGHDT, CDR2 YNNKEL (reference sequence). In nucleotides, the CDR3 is TGTGCCAGCAGCCAGAGTCGCACTGAAGCTTTCTTT. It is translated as CASSQSRTEAFF.

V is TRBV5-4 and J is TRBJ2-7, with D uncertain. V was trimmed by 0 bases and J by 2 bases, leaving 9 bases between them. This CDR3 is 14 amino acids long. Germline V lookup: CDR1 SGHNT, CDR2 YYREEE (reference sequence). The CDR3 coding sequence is TGTGCCAGCAGCTTGGATACACACACCTACGAGCAGTACTTC. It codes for CASSLDTHTYEQYF.

The CDR3 coding sequence is TGTGCCAGCAGCCAGGAGGGAATCGGGGAGCTGTTTTTT. Translating gives CASSQEGIGELFF. The gene calls are TRBV3-1 (or the pseudogene TRBV3-2) and TRBJ2-2, with TRBD2 as a possible D gene (6 bases). Germline CDR1 is LGHDT and CDR2 is YNNKEL (reference sequence). The CDR3 contains 13 residues. Trimming shortened V by 3 bases and J by 7 bases, and 9 bases separated the two germline ends.

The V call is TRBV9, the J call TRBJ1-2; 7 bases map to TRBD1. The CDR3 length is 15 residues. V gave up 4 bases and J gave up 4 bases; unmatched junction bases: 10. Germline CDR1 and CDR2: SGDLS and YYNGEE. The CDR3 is CASSPRGTAAYGYTF. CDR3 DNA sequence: TGTGCCAGCAGCCCCCGAGGGACAGCCGCCTATGGCTACACCTTC.

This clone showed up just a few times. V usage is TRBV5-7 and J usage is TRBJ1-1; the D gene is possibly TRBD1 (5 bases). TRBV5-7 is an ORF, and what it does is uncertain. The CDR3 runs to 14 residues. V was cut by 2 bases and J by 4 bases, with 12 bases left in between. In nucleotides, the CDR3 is TGTGCCAGCAGCTTAAGGGGAGGAGGCACTGAAGCTTTCTTT. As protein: CASSLRGGGTEAFF.

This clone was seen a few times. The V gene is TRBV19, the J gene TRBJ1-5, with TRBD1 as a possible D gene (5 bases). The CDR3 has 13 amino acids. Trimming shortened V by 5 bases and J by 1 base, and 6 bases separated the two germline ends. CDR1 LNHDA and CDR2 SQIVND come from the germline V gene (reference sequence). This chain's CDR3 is CASSWGSNQPQHF. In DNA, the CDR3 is TGTGCCAGTAGTTGGGGCAGCAATCAGCCCCAGCATTTT.

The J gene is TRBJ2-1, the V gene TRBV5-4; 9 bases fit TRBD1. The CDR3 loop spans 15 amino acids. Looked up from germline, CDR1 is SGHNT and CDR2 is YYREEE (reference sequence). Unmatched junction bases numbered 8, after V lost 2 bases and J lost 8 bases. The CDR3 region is CASSLNRGHLDEQFF. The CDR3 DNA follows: TGTGCCAGCAGCTTAAACAGGGGGCATTTAGATGAGCAGTTCTTC.

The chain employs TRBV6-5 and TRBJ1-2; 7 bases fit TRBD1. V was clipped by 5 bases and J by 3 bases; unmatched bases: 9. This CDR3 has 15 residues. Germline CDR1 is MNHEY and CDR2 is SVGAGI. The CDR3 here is CASSPTSGGYYGYTF. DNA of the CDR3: TGTGCCAGCAGTCCCACTTCAGGGGGTTACTATGGCTACACCTTC.

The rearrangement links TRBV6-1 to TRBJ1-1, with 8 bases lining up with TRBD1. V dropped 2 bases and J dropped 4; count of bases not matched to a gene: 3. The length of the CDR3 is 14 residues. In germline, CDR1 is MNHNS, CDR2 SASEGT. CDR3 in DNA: TGTGCCAGCAGTGAAATGGACAGGGTCACTGAAGCTTTCTTT. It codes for CASSEMDRVTEAFF.

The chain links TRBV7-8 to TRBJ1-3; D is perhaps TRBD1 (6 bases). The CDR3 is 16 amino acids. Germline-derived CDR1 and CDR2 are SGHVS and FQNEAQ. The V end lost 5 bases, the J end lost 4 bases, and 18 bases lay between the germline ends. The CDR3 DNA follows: TGTGCCAGCAGCCCTACCCAGGGGCCTTACGGAAACACCATATATTTT. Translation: CASSPTQGPYGNTIYF.

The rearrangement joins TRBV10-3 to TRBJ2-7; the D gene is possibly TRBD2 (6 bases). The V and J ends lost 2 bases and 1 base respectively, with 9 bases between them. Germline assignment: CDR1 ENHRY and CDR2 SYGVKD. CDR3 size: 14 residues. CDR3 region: CAISEKGTSYEQYF. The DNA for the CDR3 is TGTGCCATCAGTGAGAAAGGGACTTCCTACGAGCAGTACTTC.

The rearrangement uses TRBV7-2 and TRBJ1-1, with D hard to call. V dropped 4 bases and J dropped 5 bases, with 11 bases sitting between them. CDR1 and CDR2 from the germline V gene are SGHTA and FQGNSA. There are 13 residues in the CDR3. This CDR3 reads CASSYGRRTEAFF. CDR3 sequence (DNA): TGTGCCAGCAGCTACGGGAGAAGGACTGAAGCTTTCTTT.

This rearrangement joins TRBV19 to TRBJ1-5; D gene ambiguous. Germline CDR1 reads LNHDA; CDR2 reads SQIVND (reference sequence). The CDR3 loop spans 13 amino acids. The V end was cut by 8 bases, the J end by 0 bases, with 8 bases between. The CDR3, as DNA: TGTGCCAGTTCATCCAATAGCAATCAGCCCCAGCATTTT. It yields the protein CASSSNSNQPQHF.

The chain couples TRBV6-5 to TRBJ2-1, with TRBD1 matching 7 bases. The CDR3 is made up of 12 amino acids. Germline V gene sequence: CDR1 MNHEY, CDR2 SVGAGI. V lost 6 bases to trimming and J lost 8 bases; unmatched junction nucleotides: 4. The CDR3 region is CASSDRVYEQFF. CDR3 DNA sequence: TGTGCCAGCAGCGACAGGGTCTATGAGCAGTTCTTC.

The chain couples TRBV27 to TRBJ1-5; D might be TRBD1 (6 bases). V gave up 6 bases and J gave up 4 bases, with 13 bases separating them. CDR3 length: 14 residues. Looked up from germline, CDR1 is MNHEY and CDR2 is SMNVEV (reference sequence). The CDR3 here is CASSQGGGNQPQHF. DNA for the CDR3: TGTGCCAGCAGCCAGGGAGGGGGAAATCAGCCCCAGCATTTT.

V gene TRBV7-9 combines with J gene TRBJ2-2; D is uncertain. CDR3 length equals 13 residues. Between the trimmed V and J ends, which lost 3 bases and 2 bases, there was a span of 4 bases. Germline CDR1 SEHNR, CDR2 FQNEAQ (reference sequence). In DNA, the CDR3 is TGTGCCAGCAGCTTCCTAAACACCGGGGAGCTGTTTTTT. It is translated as CASSFLNTGELFF.